The 10 T cell receptor beta chains in this list originate from one sample, sequenced in a study of vaccination and CD4 T cells after COVID-19. Cultured CD4+ T cells had their DNA profiled by the Oncomine TCR Beta short-read assay. TCRdb called the PCR reads again in MiXCR, with one record for every CDR3 protein. The table records approximately 12,000 distinct CDR3 sequences, roughly two thirds of them present only once. Their antigens are not known. The treatment is: approximately 9-day PBMC culture with coronavirus spike peptide pools or control peptides (ViraFEST assay). This specimen was CD4+ T cells from blood, cultured in vitro, taken before SARS-CoV-2 vaccination. The receptors come from a human donor who had recovered from COVID-19.

The chain carries TRBV19 and TRBJ1-1; TRBD1 might be the D (6 bases). Trimming pared 4 bases from V and 2 bases from J, leaving 14 bases between. The CDR3 has 15 residues. The germline V gene encodes CDR1 LNHDA and CDR2 SQIVND (reference sequence). CDR3 nucleotide sequence: TGTGCCAGTAGTACTCGGACAGCCGCTAACACTGAAGCTTTCTTT. Translating gives CASSTRTAANTEAFF.

The CDR3 sequence: CASKRDGSGAEQPQHF. The CDR3 DNA sequence: TGTGCCAGTAAGAGGGACGGGTCGGGTGCAGAACAGCCCCAGCATTTT. The J gene is TRBJ1-5, the V gene TRBV19, with a tentative D call TRBD1 (5 bases). The V and J ends lost 7 bases and 7 bases respectively, with 23 bases between them. Per the germline V gene, CDR1 is LNHDA and CDR2 is SQIVND (reference sequence). There are 16 residues in the CDR3.

This clonotype occurred a few times. This chain uses TRBV30 with TRBJ2-7, with D unclear. In germline, CDR1 is GTSNPN, CDR2 SVGIG (reference sequence). V lost 6 bases and J 0 bases, leaving 9 bases between the germline ends. The CDR3 is made up of 12 amino acids. CDR3 protein: CACGQSSYEQYF. Written as DNA, the CDR3 is TGTGCCTGTGGGCAGAGCTCCTACGAGCAGTACTTC.

The CDR3 DNA is TGCAGTGCTAGAGGGACTCTGAAGAGAAATACGCAGTATTTT. Translated, it gives CSARGTLKRNTQYF. The chain couples TRBV20-1 to TRBJ2-3, with a weak D call TRBD2 (5 bases). V was pared by 1 base and J by 7 bases, with 15 bases between. The CDR3 runs to 14 residues. Germline values: CDR1 DFQATT, CDR2 SNEGSKA (reference sequence).

The rearrangement uses TRBV15 and TRBJ1-2; 7 nucleotides match TRBD1. J was trimmed by 3 bases and V by 0 bases; bases with no gene match: 22. From germline, CDR1 is LNHNV and CDR2 YYDKDF (reference sequence). The CDR3 extends over 21 amino acids. CDR3 DNA sequence: TGTGCCACCAGCAGAGAGTCCATTTGGGTCGGTTACAGGGGATCGGACTATGGCTACACCTTC. It yields the protein CATSRESIWVGYRGSDYGYTF.

The rearrangement joins TRBV4-1 to TRBJ1-6; 7 bases align to TRBD1. Per germline, CDR1 MGHRA and CDR2 YSYEKL. This CDR3 is built from 15 residues. V lost 4 bases, J lost 6 bases, and 6 bases stayed unmatched. This CDR3 reads CASSRTGDGNSPLHF. The CDR3 DNA is TGCGCCAGCAGCCGAACAGGGGACGGTAATTCACCCCTCCACTTT.

The rearrangement uses TRBV28 and TRBJ1-1; 10 bases are a match to TRBD1. The CDR3 length is 15 residues. Germline loops: CDR1 MDHEN, CDR2 SYDVKM. J was trimmed by 3 bases and V by 5 bases; bases with no gene match: 6. CDR3 protein: CASSATGGAHTEAFF. The CDR3 bases are TGTGCCAGCAGTGCGACAGGGGGCGCTCACACTGAAGCTTTCTTT.

The chain combines TRBV15 with TRBJ1-2, with D uncertain. The germline V gene has CDR1 LNHNV and CDR2 YYDKDF (reference sequence). The CDR3 extends over 14 amino acids. V gave up 0 bases and J gave up 7 bases, with 12 bases separating them. The CDR3 DNA reads TGTGCCACCAGCAGAGATTATAGGGTAACTGGCTACACCTTC. Encoded protein: CATSRDYRVTGYTF.

This chain links TRBV12-3 or TRBV12-4 with TRBJ1-1; possibly TRBD1 for D (5 bases). V was trimmed by 2 bases and J by 6 bases, leaving 16 bases between them. The CDR3 sequence is 15 residues long. Here the CDR3 reads CASSLTAGTKSEAFF. The CDR3 DNA reads TGTGCCAGCAGTTTAACTGCAGGGACGAAATCTGAAGCTTTCTTT.

This chain links TRBV7-6 with TRBJ1-1; D not resolved. V dropped 6 bases and J dropped 0 bases, with 8 bases sitting between them. This CDR3 comprises 13 residues. Germline V gives CDR1 SGHVS, CDR2 FNYEAQ. The CDR3 loop reads CASRRDMNTEAFF. DNA of the CDR3: TGTGCCAGCAGACGCGACATGAACACTGAAGCTTTCTTT.